A single TCR beta chain is shown here with its context. The data originate from a study of T cell responses to AZD1222 COVID-19 vaccine. The trim removed 4 bases at V and 4 bases at J, leaving 8 bases unmatched. This CDR3 comprises 16 residues. CDR1 LNHDA and CDR2 SQIVND come from the germline V gene (reference sequence). Generated by immunoSEQ multiplex PCR, the TCRdb table keeps only in-frame clones and is missing some. The data show about 56,000 clones, 70% to 90% seen once. The origin of this receptor is an adult in good health. The V gene is TRBV19, the J gene TRBJ1-5; 9 bases agree with TRBD1. The specimen was peripheral blood, collected on day 0 of AZD1222 vaccination. In DNA, the CDR3 is TGTGCCAGTAGTAAAGGGACAGGGTATGGTAATCAGCCCCAGCATTTT. Residues: CASSKGTGYGNQPQHF.